One and the same sample provided the 6 T cell receptor beta chains below, sequenced in a study of CD8 T cells in Susac syndrome. cDNA came from around 0.5 to 1 ug RNA primed by random hexamers. TCRdb passed the immunoSEQ multiplex PCR reads through MiXCR, listing each CDR3 protein once. This sample yields some 130,000 distinct CDR3 sequences, of which over 90% are seen a single time; roughly 0.12% belongs to the top ten. Sample: CD4+ T cells from PBMCs. The receptors stem from a human donor in good health.

The V and J genes are TRBV3-1 and TRBJ1-2; tentative D call: TRBD1 (6 bases). Germline V CDR1 and CDR2: LGHDT, YNNKEL (reference sequence). Trimming removed 4 bases from V and 4 bases from J, with 13 bases in between. The length of the CDR3 is 14 residues. In nucleotides, the CDR3 is TGTGCCAGCAGCCGACAGGAAGGGTTCTATGGCTACACCTTC. Protein sequence: CASSRQEGFYGYTF.

The chain employs TRBV6-2 or TRBV6-3 and TRBJ2-5, with 8 bases fitting TRBD2. Per germline, CDR1 MNHEY and CDR2 SVGEGT. V gave up 6 bases and J gave up 4 bases; unmatched junction bases: 4. There are 13 residues in the CDR3. CDR3 nucleotide sequence: TGTGCCAGCAGAAGCGGGAGTGGAGAGACCCAGTACTTC. Translating it yields CASRSGSGETQYF.

The J gene is TRBJ2-3, the V gene TRBV27; D is uncertain. Germline CDR1 is MNHEY and CDR2 is SMNVEV (reference sequence). The V and J ends lost 3 bases and 2 bases respectively, with 6 bases between them. This CDR3 has 13 residues. The DNA of the CDR3 is TGTGCCAGCAGTTTCTCCCCCACAGATACGCAGTATTTT. Protein product: CASSFSPTDTQYF.

This rearrangement joins TRBV29-1 to TRBJ1-1; D is unresolved. CDR3 size: 11 residues. Germline CDR1 SQVTM, CDR2 ANQGSEA. V was shortened by 5 bases and J by 3 bases, with 7 bases between the two germline ends. CDR3 sequence: CSVTRYTEAFF. The CDR3 region has the DNA TGCAGCGTTACGAGGTACACTGAAGCTTTCTTT.

This clonotype was counted once. This sequence joins TRBV7-2 and TRBJ2-5; 8 bases align to TRBD2. Germline CDR1 and CDR2: SGHTA and FQGNSA. The CDR3 extends over 13 amino acids. The V gene end was trimmed by 6 bases and the J gene end by 5 bases; junction bases not matched to a gene: 5. The CDR3, as DNA: TGTGCCAGCAGTAGAAGCGGGAGCGAGACCCAGTACTTC. It specifies CASSRSGSETQYF. Combining the CDR3 with reference TRBV7-2 and TRBJ2-5 gives the whole variable domain GAGVSQSPSNKVTEKGKDVELRCDPISGHTALYWYRQSLGQGLEFLIYFQGNSAPDKSGLPSDRFSAERTGGSVSTLTIQRTQQEDSAVYLCASSRSGSETQYFGPGTRLLVL.

The rearrangement uses TRBV19 and TRBJ2-2, with TRBD1 matching 7 bases. In germline, CDR1 is LNHDA, CDR2 SQIVND (reference sequence). There are 14 residues in the CDR3. V was pared by 7 bases and J by 2 bases, with 4 bases of the junction left unmatched. CDR3 in amino acids: CASIRQGNTGELFF. Here the CDR3 DNA reads TGTGCCAGTATTCGACAGGGCAACACCGGGGAGCTGTTTTTT.